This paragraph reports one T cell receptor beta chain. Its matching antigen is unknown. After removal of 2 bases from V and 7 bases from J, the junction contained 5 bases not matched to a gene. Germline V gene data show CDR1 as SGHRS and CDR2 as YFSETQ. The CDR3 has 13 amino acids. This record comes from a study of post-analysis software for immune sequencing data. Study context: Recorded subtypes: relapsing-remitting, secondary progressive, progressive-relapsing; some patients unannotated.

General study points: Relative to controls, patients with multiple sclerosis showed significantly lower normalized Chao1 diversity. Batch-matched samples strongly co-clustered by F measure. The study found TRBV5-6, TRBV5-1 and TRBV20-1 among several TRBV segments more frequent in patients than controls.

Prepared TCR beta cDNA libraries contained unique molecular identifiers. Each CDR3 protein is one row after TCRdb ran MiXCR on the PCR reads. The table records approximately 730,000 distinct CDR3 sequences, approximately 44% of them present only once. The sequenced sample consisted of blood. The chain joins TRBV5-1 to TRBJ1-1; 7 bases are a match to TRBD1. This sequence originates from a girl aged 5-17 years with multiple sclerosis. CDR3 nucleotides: TGCGCCAGCAGCTTCCGCCAGGGGGGTGAAGCTTTCTTT. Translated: CASSFRQGGEAFF.